Presented here are 20 T cell receptor beta chains from one specimen sequenced in a study of shared clonotypes between healthy human individuals. Profiling relied on immunoSEQ multiplex PCR, and the TCRdb table lists in-frame clones only, not all of them. The sample comprises about 2.3 million clones, more than 80% of which are singletons, and 0.35% to 0.5% rests with the top ten. Sequenced sample: naive CD4+ T cells from PBMCs. The sample's subset: CD45RA+ positively selected. These receptors all come from a young man in good health. Some clones in this sample may be carry-over from other donors' samples.

This chain joins TRBV28 and TRBJ2-7; D is perhaps TRBD1 or TRBD2 (6 bases each). The V gene's germline CDR1 is MDHEN and CDR2 SYDVKM. This CDR3 is built from 13 residues. Trimming took off 1 base at V and 11 bases at J, with 15 bases between the two ends. CDR3 nucleotides: TGTGCCAGCAGTTTATTAGGGGGGTTACGGGAGTACTTC. Translated, it gives CASSLLGGLREYF. Full variable domain (missing parts from reference TRBV28 and TRBJ2-7): DVKVTQSSRYLVKRTGEKVFLECVQDMDHENMFWYRQDPGLGLRLIYFSYDVKMKEKGDIPEGYSVSREKKERFSLILESASTNQTSMYLCASSLLGGLREYFGPGTRLTVT.

The V call is TRBV7-2, the J call TRBJ2-4, with 9 bases matching TRBD1. The CDR3 loop spans 17 amino acids. After removal of 6 bases from V and 0 bases from J, the junction contained 9 bases not matched to a gene. Germline V lookup: CDR1 SGHTA, CDR2 FQGNSA. The CDR3 DNA reads TGTGCCAGCAGTTACACCGGGACAGGGTTAGCCAAAAACATTCAGTACTTC. It yields the protein CASSYTGTGLAKNIQYF.

V is TRBV9 and J is TRBJ2-7; 8 nucleotides agree with TRBD2. CDR1 SGDLS and CDR2 YYNGEE come from the germline V gene. This CDR3 has 15 amino acids. V dropped 0 bases and J dropped 4; count of bases not matched to a gene: 6. The DNA of the CDR3 is TGTGCCAGCAGCGTAGGTCCAGCGGGAGTTTACGAGCAGTACTTC. Translated, it gives CASSVGPAGVYEQYF. The entire variable domain, with the rest obtained from reference TRBV9 and TRBJ2-7, is as follows: DSGVTQTPKHLITATGQRVTLRCSPRSGDLSVYWYQQSLDQGLQFLIQYYNGEERAKGNILERFSAQQFPDLHSELNLSSLELGDSALYFCASSVGPAGVYEQYFGPGTRLTVT.

This clone was detected once. This same CDR3 is encoded by further DNA sequences in the sample. The chain has TRBV9 and TRBJ2-7; perhaps TRBD2 as D (5 bases). CDR1 is SGDLS and CDR2 is YYNGEE in the germline V gene. This CDR3 has 14 residues. V lost 0 bases and J lost 1, with 8 bases in between. CDR3 amino acids: CASSVEPGSYEQYF. The CDR3 bases are TGTGCCAGCAGCGTAGAACCGGGATCCTACGAGCAGTACTTC.

This clone was picked up one time. V is TRBV5-1 and J is TRBJ1-2; a possible D gene is TRBD1 (6 bases). This CDR3 is 15 amino acids long. Germline values: CDR1 SGHRS, CDR2 YFSETQ. V was clipped by 0 bases and J by 6 bases, with 15 bases between them. The DNA for the CDR3 is TGCGCCAGCAGCTTGGGGCAGGGGCTGCAAAATGGCTACACCTTC. Encoded protein: CASSLGQGLQNGYTF.

This chain connects TRBV18 to TRBJ2-5; possibly TRBD1 or TRBD2 for D (5 bases each). Looked up from germline, CDR1 is KGHSH and CDR2 is LQKENI. Trimming took off 0 bases at V and 2 bases at J, with 10 bases between the two ends. The CDR3 has 15 amino acids. The CDR3 DNA reads TGTGCCAGCTCACCACCGGGGCCGGGGCAAGAGACCCAGTACTTC. Amino acids: CASSPPGPGQETQYF.

This sequence joins TRBV4-1 and TRBJ1-4, with D perhaps matching TRBD1 (6 bases). The V end lost 1 base, the J end lost 8 bases, and 23 bases lay between the germline ends. This CDR3 is built from 18 residues. Germline V gene sequence: CDR1 MGHRA, CDR2 YSYEKL. The CDR3 spells CASSQVYWRNRVGEKLFF. DNA for the CDR3: TGCGCCAGCAGCCAAGTTTATTGGCGCAACAGGGTTGGCGAAAAACTGTTTTTT.

CDR3 sequence: CASSLDLEGGEETQYF. CDR3 DNA: TGTGCCAGCAGCTTAGATCTAGAGGGTGGCGAAGAGACCCAGTACTTC. The chain joins TRBV11-2 to TRBJ2-5, with a possible D match to TRBD2 (5 bases). The germline V gene has CDR1 SGHAT and CDR2 FQNNGV. The CDR3 runs 16 residues. The germline V and J ends were trimmed by 0 bases and 3 bases, with 14 bases remaining between them.

This clone was observed once. The genes are TRBV28 and TRBJ2-5, with D possibly matching TRBD1 (6 bases). The V gene's germline CDR1 is MDHEN and CDR2 SYDVKM. CDR3 length equals 14 residues. The ends were cut back, 5 bases at V and 3 bases at J, with 13 bases in the middle. CDR3: CASSTTTGKETQYF. In DNA form, the CDR3 reads TGTGCCAGCAGTACCACTACAGGGAAAGAGACCCAGTACTTC.

The chain joins TRBV7-7 to TRBJ1-4; D is uncertain. This CDR3 contains 14 residues. The V end was cut by 5 bases, the J end by 7 bases, with 14 bases between. Germline-derived CDR1 and CDR2 are SSHAT and FNYEAQ (reference sequence). CDR3 region: CASSPTGLGEKLFF. The CDR3 DNA reads as TGTGCCAGCAGCCCGACTGGGTTGGGTGAAAAACTGTTTTTT.

The V and J genes are TRBV6-5 and TRBJ2-1; perhaps TRBD1 as D (6 bases). The ends were cut back, 6 bases at V and 6 bases at J, with 12 bases in the middle. The CDR3 length is 13 residues. Looked up from germline, CDR1 is MNHEY and CDR2 is SVGAGI. The CDR3 sequence: CASSSRGSNEQFF. CDR3 coding DNA: TGTGCCAGCAGCTCCAGGGGTTCCAATGAGCAGTTCTTC.

This clone was seen only once. CDR3 DNA: TGTGCCAGCTCGGCGACAGGTGGGCGTCAGCCCCAGCATTTT. It translates to CASSATGGRQPQHF. V and J are TRBV18 and TRBJ1-5, with D possibly TRBD1 on 6 matching bases. The germline V and J ends were trimmed by 6 bases and 6 bases, with 15 bases remaining between them. This CDR3 has 14 amino acids. Germline-derived CDR1 and CDR2 are KGHSH and LQKENI.

The chain employs TRBV28 and TRBJ2-2; a possible D gene is TRBD1 (5 bases). V was shortened by 10 bases and J by 1 base, with 10 bases between the two germline ends. The CDR3 runs 13 residues. Germline lookup yields CDR1 MDHEN and CDR2 SYDVKM. CDR3 amino acids: CAIIRGNTGELFF. CDR3 in DNA: TGTGCCATCATTAGGGGGAACACCGGGGAGCTGTTTTTT.

The gene calls are TRBV19 and TRBJ1-1; 9 nucleotides match TRBD1. The CDR3 runs to 16 residues. Germline loops: CDR1 LNHDA, CDR2 SQIVND (reference sequence). The junction had 13 bases not matched to a gene; V was cut back by 4 bases and J by 7 bases. For the CDR3, the DNA is TGTGCCAGTAGTAACCGGGACAGGGCGCCCCGGGGTGAAGCTTTCTTT. It codes for CASSNRDRAPRGEAFF.

The genes are TRBV2 and TRBJ2-5; D remains ambiguous. This CDR3 has 12 residues. The germline CDR1 and CDR2 sequences are SNHLY and FYNNEI. V lost 3 bases, J lost 1 base, and 3 bases lay in between. The CDR3 region has the DNA TGTGCCAGCAGTGACCCCCAAGAGACCCAGTACTTC. It codes for CASSDPQETQYF.

This chain joins TRBV7-2 and TRBJ2-3; the D gene is possibly TRBD2 (6 bases). Germline lookup yields CDR1 SGHTA and CDR2 FQGNSA. The CDR3 is 15 residues long. Trimming took 5 bases from V and 4 from J, leaving 16 bases between them. CDR3 bases: TGTGCCAGCAGCGACCCGACTAGGTGGCCAGATACGCAGTATTTT. It translates to CASSDPTRWPDTQYF.

With regard to this clone: In the same sample, other DNA sequences code for this CDR3. V and J are TRBV20-1 and TRBJ2-7; unclear D gene. CDR3 size: 11 residues. The V end lost 5 bases, the J end lost 4 bases, and 9 bases lay between the germline ends. In germline, CDR1 is DFQATT, CDR2 SNEGSKA (reference sequence). The CDR3 here is CSASRPYEQYF. The DNA for the CDR3 is TGCAGTGCTTCGCGACCTTACGAGCAGTACTTC.

This sequence joins TRBV6-4 and TRBJ1-2; maybe TRBD1 (6 bases). The CDR3 length is 13 residues. Germline V gene data show CDR1 as MRHNA and CDR2 as SNTAGT. Trimming removed 6 bases at V and 0 bases at J, with 8 bases between. The chain's CDR3 is CASRGGANYGYTF. DNA of the CDR3: TGTGCCAGCAGAGGGGGGGCTAACTATGGCTACACCTTC.

The CDR3 reads CAWSTKGTGGDYTF. CDR3 in DNA: TGTGCCTGGAGCACCAAAGGGACAGGAGGGGACTACACCTTC. This rearrangement joins TRBV30 to TRBJ1-2; 8 bases align to TRBD1. After removal of 3 bases from V and 10 bases from J, the junction contained 13 bases not matched to a gene. The CDR3 extends over 14 amino acids. The germline CDR1 and CDR2 sequences are GTSNPN and SVGIG (reference sequence).

The V and J genes are TRBV7-3 and TRBJ2-1, with TRBD2 identical over 8 bases. Germline CDR1 and CDR2: SGHTA and FQGTGA. The CDR3 is 16 amino acids. V lost 5 bases and J lost 5; bases outside the gene matches: 11. The CDR3 DNA reads as TGTGCCAGCAGCCTCCTGTCGGCGGGAGGTCACAATGAGCAGTTCTTC. This encodes CASSLLSAGGHNEQFF.